The present TCR beta chain was sequenced within a study of T cells in tumors after PD-1 blockade. Study-wide context: No patient had prior checkpoint blockade, systemic immunosuppression, or radiotherapy within 4 weeks. Some patients also took daily vismodegib 150 mg during anti-PD-1 treatment.

Details on this clone: Its target is unknown.

The repertoire was sequenced with immunoSEQ multiplex PCR; TCRdb's copy has only in-frame clones and lacks some. The sample has around 49,000 clones; over 70% are singletons. Template: tumor biopsy or peripheral blood genomic DNA, roughly 616-6,500 ng per sample. Study observations and caveats: Peripheral recruitment is suggested, as some novel exhausted tumor clones were in pre-treatment blood.

V gave up 2 bases and J gave up 4 bases; unmatched junction bases: 1. Germline loops: CDR1 MNHNS, CDR2 SASEGT. The CDR3 is made up of 14 amino acids. The starting material was PBMCs, obtained before anti-PD-1 treatment. This TCR derives from a human donor with basal cell carcinoma. V and J are TRBV6-1 and TRBJ1-5; TRBD1 matches 8 bases. The CDR3 here is CASSEYRGNQPQHF. The CDR3 DNA reads as TGTGCCAGCAGTGAATACAGGGGGAATCAGCCCCAGCATTTT.